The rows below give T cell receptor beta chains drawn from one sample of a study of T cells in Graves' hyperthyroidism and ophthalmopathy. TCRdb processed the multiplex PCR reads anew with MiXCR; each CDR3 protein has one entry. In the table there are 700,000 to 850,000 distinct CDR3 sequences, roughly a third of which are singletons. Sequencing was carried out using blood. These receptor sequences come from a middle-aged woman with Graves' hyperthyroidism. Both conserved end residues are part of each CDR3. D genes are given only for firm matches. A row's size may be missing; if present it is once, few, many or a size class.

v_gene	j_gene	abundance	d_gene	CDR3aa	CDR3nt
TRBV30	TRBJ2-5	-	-	CAWSVSGETQYF	TGTGCCTGGAGTGTGTCGGGGGAGACCCAGTACTTC
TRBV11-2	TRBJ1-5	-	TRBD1	CASRNRGLGGTNQPQHF	TGTGCCAGCAGAAACAGGGGCCTCGGGGGCACCAATCAGCCCCAGCATTTT
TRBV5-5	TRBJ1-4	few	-	CASSLDRAEKLFF	TGTGCCAGCAGCTTGGACAGGGCGGAAAAACTGTTTTTT
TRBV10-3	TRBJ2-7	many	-	CAISAGLPGREQYF	TGTGCCATCAGTGCCGGGCTCCCGGGGAGAGAGCAGTACTTC
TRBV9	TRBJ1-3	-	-	CASSVVPSGTLISGNTIYF	TGTGCCAGCAGCGTAGTTCCGTCGGGGACACTCATCTCTGGAAACACCATATATTTT
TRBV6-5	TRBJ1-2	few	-	CASSVPPRDYNYGYTF	TGTGCCAGCAGTGTCCCTCCCAGGGATTACAACTATGGCTACACCTTC
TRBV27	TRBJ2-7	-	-	CASSLKLAGDYEQYF	TGTGCCAGCAGTTTAAAACTTGCGGGTGACTACGAGCAGTACTTC
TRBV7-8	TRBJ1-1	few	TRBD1	CASSLVGTGVTEAFF	TGTGCCAGCAGCTTAGTAGGTACAGGGGTAACTGAAGCTTTCTTT
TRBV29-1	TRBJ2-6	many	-	CSAIPLGAGANVLTF	TGCAGCGCAATCCCTCTTGGGGCTGGGGCCAACGTCCTGACTTTC
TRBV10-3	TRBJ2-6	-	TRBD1	CASSHGQGKSGANVLTF	TGTGCCAGCAGCCACGGACAGGGGAAATCTGGGGCCAACGTCCTGACTTTC
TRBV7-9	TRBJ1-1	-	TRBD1	CASSPRGTALMNTEAFF	TGTGCCAGCAGCCCCCGGGGGACAGCCCTTATGAACACTGAAGCTTTCTTT
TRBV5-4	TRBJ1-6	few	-	CASSLKVPGAYNSPLHF	TGTGCCAGCAGCTTGAAGGTACCGGGTGCCTATAATTCACCCCTCCACTTT
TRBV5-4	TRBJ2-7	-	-	CASSLSGWASYEQYF	TGTGCCAGCAGCTTAAGCGGGTGGGCCTCCTACGAGCAGTACTTC
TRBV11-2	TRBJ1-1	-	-	CASSLRPMNTDAFF	TGTGCCAGCAGCTTACGGCCCATGAACACTGACGCTTTCTTT
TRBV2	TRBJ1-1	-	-	CASSEVAGSEAFF	TGTGCCAGCAGTGAAGTGGCAGGGTCTGAAGCTTTCTTT
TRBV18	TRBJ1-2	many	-	CASSPPYGYGYTF	TGTGCCAGCTCACCACCATACGGGTATGGCTACACCTTC
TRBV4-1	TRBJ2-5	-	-	CASSSRAPQETQYF	TGCGCCAGCAGCTCCCGGGCTCCCCAAGAGACCCAGTACTTC
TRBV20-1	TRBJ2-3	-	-	CSAARNTQYF	TGCAGTGCTGCGCGAAATACGCAGTATTTT
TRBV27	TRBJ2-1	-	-	CASSLDSSSYNEQFF	TGTGCCAGCAGTTTAGACAGCAGCTCCTACAATGAGCAGTTCTTC
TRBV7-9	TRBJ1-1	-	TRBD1	CASSPYRGDTEAFF	TGCGCCAGCAGCCCCTACAGGGGAGATACTGAAGCTTTCTTT
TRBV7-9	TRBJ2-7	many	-	CASSESDEQYF	TGTGCCAGCAGCGAGTCGGACGAGCAGTACTTC
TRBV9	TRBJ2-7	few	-	CASSVGEFGWAVYDEQYF	TGTGCCAGCAGCGTAGGCGAATTCGGGTGGGCAGTTTACGACGAGCAGTACTTC
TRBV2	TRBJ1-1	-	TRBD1	CASSDGQGALTEAFF	TGTGCCAGCAGTGACGGACAGGGGGCGCTGACTGAAGCTTTCTTT
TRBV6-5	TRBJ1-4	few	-	CASRGRSEKLFF	TGTGCCAGCAGGGGGCGGAGTGAAAAACTGTTTTTT
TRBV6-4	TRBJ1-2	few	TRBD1	CASSDTGTGLGYTF	TGTGCCAGCAGTGACACCGGGACAGGGTTGGGCTACACCTTC
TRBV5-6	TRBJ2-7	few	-	CASSGGPFHEQYF	TGTGCCAGCAGCGGGGGTCCATTTCACGAGCAGTACTTC
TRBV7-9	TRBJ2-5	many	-	CASSYGVQETQYF	TGTGCCAGCAGCTATGGGGTCCAAGAGACCCAGTACTTC
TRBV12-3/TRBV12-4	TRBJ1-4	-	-	CASSFSEATNEKLFF	TGTGCCAGCAGTTTTTCCGAAGCAACTAATGAAAAACTGTTTTTT
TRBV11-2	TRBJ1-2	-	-	CASSQDTGYLYGYTF	TGTGCCAGCAGCCAAGACACCGGGTACCTCTATGGCTACACCTTC
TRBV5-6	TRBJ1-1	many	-	CASSFRGLTEAFF	TGTGCCAGCAGCTTCCGAGGGTTGACAGAAGCTTTCTTT
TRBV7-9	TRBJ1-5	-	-	CASSALSNQPQHF	TGTGCCAGCAGCGCACTTAGCAATCAGCCCCAGCATTTT
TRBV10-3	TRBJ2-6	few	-	CASSYRTSSGANVLTF	TGTGCCAGCAGTTACCGTACCAGTTCTGGGGCCAACGTCCTGACTTTC
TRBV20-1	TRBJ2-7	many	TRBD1	CSAYAGDRDTYEQYF	TGCAGTGCTTATGCGGGGGACAGGGACACCTACGAGCAGTACTTC
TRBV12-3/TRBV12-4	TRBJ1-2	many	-	CASSLVVPSDYGYTF	TGTGCCAGCAGTTTAGTGGTTCCCTCAGACTATGGCTACACCTTC
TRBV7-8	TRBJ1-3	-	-	CASSLSQTWIGNTIYF	TGTGCCAGCAGCTTATCACAAACCTGGATTGGAAACACCATATATTTT